This TCR beta chain was profiled in a study of blood T cell repertoires in COVID-19. Measured with immunoSEQ multiplex PCR; TCRdb has only the in-frame clones, and not every one. The sample shows 400,000 or so clones, 70% to 90% of them seen only once. V lost 5 bases and J lost 3, with 10 bases in between. The CDR3 is 13 residues long. Germline CDR1 reads MDHEN; CDR2 reads SYDVKM. This clone was detected once. What was sequenced was peripheral blood. The clonotype comes from a woman between 40 and 50 years old with COVID-19, enrolled during active disease. The rearrangement uses TRBV28 and TRBJ1-1; no clear D. The CDR3 DNA follows: TGTGCCAGCAGTCGGGGTTGGGACACTGAAGCTTTCTTT. This sequence encodes CASSRGWDTEAFF.